One and the same sample provided the 28 T cell receptor beta chains below, sequenced in a study of blood T cell repertoires in COVID-19. The data were produced by immunoSEQ multiplex PCR, yet TCRdb's version contains in-frame clones alone and is incomplete. Of some 200,000 clones listed, roughly 90% are singletons. The sequenced material came from peripheral blood. These receptors all stem from a woman between 45 and 60 years old with acute or convalescent COVID-19.

The rearrangement uses TRBV5-4 and TRBJ2-7; 8 nucleotides match TRBD1. This CDR3 has 15 residues. Germline assignment: CDR1 SGHNT and CDR2 YYREEE (reference sequence). J was trimmed by 4 bases and V by 4 bases; bases with no gene match: 10. CDR3 amino acids: CASSTRTGIQYEQYF. CDR3 nucleotide sequence: TGTGCCAGCAGCACGAGGACAGGGATCCAATACGAGCAGTACTTC.

J is TRBJ1-6 and V is TRBV5-1, with D maybe TRBD1 (6 bases). This CDR3 is 16 amino acids long. Germline V gives CDR1 SGHRS, CDR2 YFSETQ. The V and J ends lost 1 base and 6 bases respectively, with 14 bases between them. This chain's CDR3 is CASSLYPGQSNSPLHF. The CDR3 DNA sequence: TGCGCCAGCAGCTTGTACCCGGGACAAAGTAATTCACCCCTCCACTTT.

The chain has TRBV7-8 and TRBJ2-5; the match to TRBD2 covers 11 bases. The V gene's germline CDR1 is SGHVS and CDR2 FQNEAQ. The CDR3 extends over 15 amino acids. V was pared by 7 bases and J by 5 bases, with 9 bases of the junction left unmatched. The CDR3 spells CASTVTSGSLETQYF. CDR3 bases: TGTGCCAGCACCGTAACTAGCGGGAGTTTGGAGACCCAGTACTTC.

This rearrangement joins TRBV19 to TRBJ1-3; 10 bases are a match to TRBD1. The CDR3 loop spans 15 amino acids. With 11 bases clipped from V and 0 bases from J, the junction kept 7 bases outside the gene matches. CDR1 and CDR2 from the germline V gene are LNHDA and SQIVND (reference sequence). Here the CDR3 DNA reads TGTGCCTCGGGCGGGACAGGGGACTCTGGAAACACCATATATTTT. Protein sequence: CASGGTGDSGNTIYF. Based on the CDR3 plus reference TRBV19 and TRBJ1-3, the full variable domain is DGGITQSPKYLFRKEGQNVTLSCEQNLNHDAMYWYRQDPGQGLRLIYYSQIVNDFQKGDIAEGYSVSREKKESFPLTVTSAQKNPTAFYLCASGGTGDSGNTIYFGEGSWLTVV.

The genes are TRBV7-9 and TRBJ2-7; 10 bases map to TRBD1. The CDR3 consists of 17 residues. Germline CDR1 and CDR2: SEHNR and FQNEAQ (reference sequence). V trimming: 5 bases; J trimming: 4 bases; junction bases outside the gene matches: 14. The CDR3 loop is CASSPGTGDTREYEQYF. The CDR3 DNA sequence: TGTGCCAGCAGCCCCGGGACAGGGGACACAAGAGAATACGAGCAGTACTTC. Full variable domain (rest looked up from reference TRBV7-9 and TRBJ2-7): DTGVSQNPRHKITKRGQNVTFRCDPISEHNRLYWYRQTLGQGPEFLTYFQNEAQLEKSRLLSDRFSAERPKGSFSTLEIQRTEQGDSAMYLCASSPGTGDTREYEQYFGPGTRLTVT.

The chain carries TRBV29-1 and TRBJ2-3; 9 nucleotides align to TRBD2. V trimming: 8 bases; J trimming: 4 bases; junction bases outside the gene matches: 7. CDR1 is SQVTM and CDR2 is ANQGSEA in the germline V gene. This CDR3 has 13 amino acids. CDR3 in amino acids: CSLSGGTADTQYF. Here the CDR3 DNA reads TGCAGCCTCAGCGGGGGGACGGCAGATACGCAGTATTTT.

The chain employs TRBV5-1 and TRBJ1-1; perhaps TRBD1 as D (6 bases). This CDR3 is built from 16 residues. Trimming stripped 0 bases from V and 0 bases from J, with 12 bases between. CDR1 SGHRS and CDR2 YFSETQ come from the germline V gene. The DNA for the CDR3 is TGCGCCAGCAGCTTGGCCTCGACAGGTCTGAACACTGAAGCTTTCTTT. Amino acid sequence: CASSLASTGLNTEAFF. The full variable domain, in which reference TRBV5-1 and TRBJ1-1 provide the parts outside the CDR3, is KAGVTQTPRYLIKTRGQQVTLSCSPISGHRSVSWYQQTPGQGLQFLFEYFSETQRNKGNFPGRFSGRQFSNSRSEMNVSTLELGDSALYLCASSLASTGLNTEAFFGQGTRLTVV.

The V and J genes are TRBV13 and TRBJ2-5; TRBD2 aligns across 10 bases. The CDR3 totals 17 residues. Germline trimming cut 3 bases from V and 1 base from J; bases unmatched to any gene: 8. Germline V CDR1 and CDR2: PRHDT, FYEKMQ (reference sequence). As DNA, the CDR3 is TGTGCCAGCAGCTTGAGCCTAGCGGGAGTAGGCCAAGAGACCCAGTACTTC. It translates to CASSLSLAGVGQETQYF.

The J gene is TRBJ2-7, the V gene TRBV2, with 8 bases aligning to TRBD1. The CDR3 has 13 amino acids. V dropped 6 bases and J dropped 5; count of bases not matched to a gene: 6. Germline lookup yields CDR1 SNHLY and CDR2 FYNNEI. The CDR3 spells CASSKDRAHEQYF. The CDR3 DNA reads as TGTGCCAGCAGCAAGGACAGGGCCCACGAGCAGTACTTC.

J is TRBJ1-1 and V is TRBV5-1; TRBD1 aligns across 10 bases. V was clipped by 4 bases and J by 7 bases; unmatched bases: 10. CDR3 size: 15 residues. Per germline, CDR1 SGHRS and CDR2 YFSETQ. CDR3 loop: CASSPGDRGKSEAFF. CDR3 DNA sequence: TGCGCCAGCAGCCCGGGGGACAGGGGCAAGAGTGAAGCTTTCTTT.

The chain couples TRBV7-9 to TRBJ2-5; 7 nucleotides agree with TRBD1. Germline V gene sequence: CDR1 SEHNR, CDR2 FQNEAQ (reference sequence). CDR3 size: 13 residues. V lost 5 bases, J lost 4 bases, and 4 bases stayed unmatched. CDR3 bases: TGTGCCAGCAGCCAGAAGGGGGCAGAGACCCAGTACTTC. Its protein product is CASSQKGAETQYF. The whole variable domain, filled in from reference TRBV7-9 and TRBJ2-5, reads DTGVSQNPRHKITKRGQNVTFRCDPISEHNRLYWYRQTLGQGPEFLTYFQNEAQLEKSRLLSDRFSAERPKGSFSTLEIQRTEQGDSAMYLCASSQKGAETQYFGPGTRLLVL.

The chain couples TRBV29-1 to TRBJ1-1; the match to TRBD1 covers 7 bases. V dropped 6 bases and J dropped 6; count of bases not matched to a gene: 4. Germline loops: CDR1 SQVTM, CDR2 ANQGSEA. This CDR3 comprises 11 residues. The CDR3 bases are TGCAGCGTCGATAGGGGGCCTGAAGCTTTCTTT. Residues: CSVDRGPEAFF.

V gene TRBV4-1 combines with J gene TRBJ1-5; D is unclear. In germline, CDR1 is MGHRA, CDR2 YSYEKL. The V end was cut by 0 bases, the J end by 7 bases, with 7 bases between. The CDR3 is 13 amino acids. The CDR3 sequence: CASSQEGVQPQHF. In DNA, the CDR3 is TGCGCCAGCAGCCAAGAAGGAGTACAGCCCCAGCATTTT.

The chain couples TRBV7-2 to TRBJ2-7; a possible D gene is TRBD2 (5 bases). Trimming took off 10 bases at V and 0 bases at J, with 16 bases between the two ends. The CDR3 is 14 residues long. Looked up from germline, CDR1 is SGHTA and CDR2 is FQGNSA. In DNA, the CDR3 is TGTGCCACCCTAGCTGACGGGTACTCCTACGAGCAGTACTTC. Translated, it gives CATLADGYSYEQYF.

The chain couples TRBV5-6 to TRBJ2-4; maybe TRBD2 (6 bases). CDR3 size: 16 residues. CDR1 and CDR2 from the germline V gene are SGHDT and YYEEEE. Trimming took off 3 bases at V and 1 base at J, with 14 bases between the two ends. Here the CDR3 DNA reads TGTGCCAGCAGCTCATATAGAGGAGGGGCCAAAAACATTCAGTACTTC. This gives the protein CASSSYRGGAKNIQYF.

CDR3 DNA sequence: TGTGCCAGCAGCGGGGACAGGGTGACCGAGCAGTACTTC. Amino acid sequence: CASSGDRVTEQYF. V and J are TRBV9 and TRBJ2-7, with 9 positions matching TRBD1. Per germline, CDR1 SGDLS and CDR2 YYNGEE. The CDR3 loop spans 13 amino acids. The junction had 4 bases not matched to a gene; V was cut back by 3 bases and J by 6 bases.

The V gene is TRBV27, the J gene TRBJ2-1, with D tentatively TRBD1 (6 bases). This CDR3 contains 15 residues. Per the germline V gene, CDR1 is MNHEY and CDR2 is SMNVEV (reference sequence). The ends were cut back, 5 bases at V and 4 bases at J, with 15 bases in the middle. CDR3 loop: CASSTQSGAYNEQFF. For the CDR3, the DNA is TGTGCCAGCAGTACACAGTCAGGGGCGTACAATGAGCAGTTCTTC.

The chain carries TRBV19 and TRBJ2-6; D unresolved. V gave up 5 bases and J gave up 4 bases, with 15 bases separating them. This CDR3 is built from 16 residues. Looked up from germline, CDR1 is LNHDA and CDR2 is SQIVND (reference sequence). CDR3 loop: CASSADNGSGANVLTF. As DNA, the CDR3 is TGTGCCAGTAGTGCCGACAATGGGTCCGGGGCCAACGTCCTGACTTTC.

The chain is built from TRBV29-1 and TRBJ2-1; TRBD2 matches at 13 bases. The CDR3 runs to 14 residues. Germline CDR1 reads SQVTM; CDR2 reads ANQGSEA. V lost 8 bases and J lost 6; bases outside the gene matches: 7. CDR3 amino acids: CSTTGTSGVNEQFF. CDR3 DNA sequence: TGCAGCACTACCGGGACTAGCGGGGTCAATGAGCAGTTCTTC.

The chain couples TRBV4-1 to TRBJ2-2, with TRBD1 matching over 8 bases. Germline CDR1 is MGHRA and CDR2 is YSYEKL. J lost 7 bases, V lost 0 bases, and 4 bases had no gene match. The CDR3 is 15 residues long. In DNA, the CDR3 is TGCGCCAGCAGCCAAGATAAACAGGGGGTCGGGGAGCTGTTTTTT. The encoded protein is CASSQDKQGVGELFF.

The chain joins TRBV19 to TRBJ1-2, with TRBD1 matching over 8 bases. The CDR3 totals 16 residues. Trimming took 5 bases from V and 2 from J; bases not matched to a gene: 10. Germline assignment: CDR1 LNHDA and CDR2 SQIVND (reference sequence). CDR3 loop: CASSRSGTGSNYGYTF. The CDR3, as DNA: TGTGCCAGTAGTCGCTCCGGGACAGGCTCAAACTATGGCTACACCTTC.

The chain combines TRBV6-1 with TRBJ1-3; tentatively, D is TRBD1 (6 bases). Trimming left V 2 bases short and J 9 bases short, with 14 bases between. CDR3 length equals 14 residues. Germline V gene lookup returns CDR1 MNHNS and CDR2 SASEGT. CDR3 residues: CASSEPAGVGTIYF. The CDR3, as DNA: TGTGCCAGCAGTGAACCAGCAGGGGTTGGCACCATATATTTT.

The DNA for the CDR3 is TGTGCCAGCAGCTTAGGTCGCAGTTGGGCCTTAAACTATGGCTACACCTTC. Protein sequence: CASSLGRSWALNYGYTF. This chain links TRBV7-2 with TRBJ1-2; no definite D call. The V gene's germline CDR1 is SGHTA and CDR2 FQGNSA. V dropped 1 base and J dropped 2 bases, with 17 bases sitting between them. This CDR3 contains 17 residues.

For this clone: Other DNA sequences in this specimen translate into the identical CDR3. V and J are TRBV29-1 and TRBJ2-3; 9 bases agree with TRBD2. The CDR3 is made up of 13 amino acids. CDR1 is SQVTM, CDR2 ANQGSEA, per germline. V was clipped by 2 bases and J by 13 bases; unmatched bases: 10. The CDR3 loop is CSVESLGRGGEYF. For the CDR3, the DNA is TGCAGCGTTGAAAGTTTGGGGCGGGGGGGGGAGTATTTT.

This clone showed up just a few times. The genes are TRBV30 and TRBJ2-5; tentative D call: TRBD2 (6 bases). The CDR3 has 16 amino acids. Germline V lookup: CDR1 GTSNPN, CDR2 SVGIG (reference sequence). The germline V and J ends were trimmed by 8 bases and 1 base, with 23 bases remaining between them. The CDR3 DNA reads TGTGCCAGCACCGGGACTCGCCCTCGAACCCAAGAGACCCAGTACTTC. Its protein product is CASTGTRPRTQETQYF.

The V gene is TRBV7-8, the J gene TRBJ2-7; D is possibly TRBD1 (5 bases). The length of the CDR3 is 13 residues. CDR1 is SGHVS, CDR2 FQNEAQ, per germline. The ends were cut back, 2 bases at V and 2 bases at J, with 7 bases in the middle. CDR3 protein: CASSLRGTYEQYF. As DNA, the CDR3 is TGTGCCAGCAGCTTAAGGGGAACCTACGAGCAGTACTTC.

This rearrangement joins TRBV18 to TRBJ1-1, with D hard to call. V was shortened by 0 bases and J by 2 bases, with 7 bases between the two germline ends. The CDR3 length is 14 residues. Germline V gene data show CDR1 as KGHSH and CDR2 as LQKENI. Written as DNA, the CDR3 is TGTGCCAGCTCACCACCGTACAGCAACACTGAAGCTTTCTTT. The encoded protein is CASSPPYSNTEAFF.

The chain recombines TRBV6-5 with TRBJ1-1; D uncertain. CDR3 size: 13 residues. Germline CDR1 is MNHEY and CDR2 is SVGAGI. V was trimmed by 4 bases and J by 2 bases, leaving 8 bases between them. The CDR3 nucleotides are TGTGCCAGCAGTTCGAGCTTAAACACTGAAGCTTTCTTT. This gives the protein CASSSSLNTEAFF.